This T cell receptor beta chain came from a study of blood T cell dynamics during melanoma immunotherapy (TCRdb year 2020). Notes on the research overall: Patients had metastatic melanoma and received first-line pembrolizumab or nivolumab plus ipilimumab as standard of care in the United Kingdom. The training cohort was made up of consecutive patients, while a further independent group of patients from the same centre was pooled to form an external validation set. To find early correlates of response, peripheral T cell receptor repertoires were profiled in metastatic melanoma patients before and after one cycle of checkpoint inhibitor therapy.

V ends up 4 bases short and J 5 bases short, with an unmatched junction base count of 11. The CDR3 holds 15 amino acids from the cysteine to the phenylalanine. The sequence is cut down to CDR3 DNA, 45 bases in frame from base 1. The germline V gene gives CDR1 as SGHDT and CDR2 as YYEEEE. As concerns this clone: Its cognate antigen has yet to be identified. The input lacks base qualities; no much larger clone sits a single base away.

Every bulk PBMC sample had a fixed 350 ng of DNA loaded. The immunoSEQ TCRb Assay kit was used according to manufacturer instructions to amplify TCR beta CDR3 sequences from genomic DNA. The KAPA Library Quantification Kit for Illumina platforms was used to quantify the pooled libraries by qPCR. Pooled libraries were sequenced on an Illumina NextSeq 500, clustered at about 0.55-1.2 pM. As for how the authors treated the data: Analysis of the TCR data relied on immunoSEQ ANALYZER and the R LymphoSeq package. A rearrangement efficiency score was calculated as productive divided by the sum of productive and non-productive CDR3 sequences. Clonality was measured with the Gini coefficient and diversity with the Renyi index at alpha=1, compared pairwise between timepoints within each patient. In LymphoSeq, clonal relatedness was computed using an edit distance of 3, and repertoire similarity was computed using the Bhattacharyya coefficient. Linear discriminant analysis on week-3 changes in clonality and diversity was built with the R MASS and caret packages to classify response. This is the immuneACCESS table as TCRdb keeps it, with only in-frame sequences that have V and J called. A part of the clones is gone; compared with another copy, unresolved V genes explain less than half, and the rest is unexplained. That table gives V, J and clone size, and the DNA gave D and trimming. Recorded for this sample are 16,000 or so clones; more than 85% of them occurred a single time. The ten largest clonotypes hold 1.5% to 2% of the sample.

The time point label, as the study defines it: pre-treatment baseline. Blood samples were taken before treatment (T0) and at week 3 (W3), following the first cycle of checkpoint blockade. Except for a couple of patients with rapid clinical progression, response was assessed 12 weeks after the first infusion by RECIST 1.1; disease control meant complete response, partial response or stable disease. Patients with prior systemic cancer treatment, concomitant immunosuppressant therapy or synchronous other active malignancies were excluded. TCR beta was sequenced in both bulk PBMC and plasma cell-free DNA in order to track circulating cells as well as T cell turnover. PBMC were isolated from blood with Lymphoprep and SepMate tubes, followed by red cell lysis. QIAamp DNA Blood Mini kits were used to extract DNA from PBMC and from sorted T cell subsets. On the study overall, not on this receptor specifically: Whether the T cell clones driving repertoire changes were melanoma-specific or reflected general immune activation could not be determined in the study. A bifurcated reorganization of the PBMC repertoire at W3, with increased clonality or increased diversity, was observed in patients who later achieved disease control, unlike in progressors. The relatively small sample size was acknowledged as something that could potentially limit how far the results can be generalized.

The chain is encoded by TRBV5-6 joined to TRBJ2-5; 7 central nucleotides agree with TRBD1. The clonotype comes from a human donor with melanoma. The sequences come from blood, collected from a patient treated with checkpoint blockade. The CDR3 reads CASSQLQTGQETQYF. The nucleotides are TGTGCCAGCAGCCAACTCCAGACAGGGCAGGAGACCCAGTACTTC.